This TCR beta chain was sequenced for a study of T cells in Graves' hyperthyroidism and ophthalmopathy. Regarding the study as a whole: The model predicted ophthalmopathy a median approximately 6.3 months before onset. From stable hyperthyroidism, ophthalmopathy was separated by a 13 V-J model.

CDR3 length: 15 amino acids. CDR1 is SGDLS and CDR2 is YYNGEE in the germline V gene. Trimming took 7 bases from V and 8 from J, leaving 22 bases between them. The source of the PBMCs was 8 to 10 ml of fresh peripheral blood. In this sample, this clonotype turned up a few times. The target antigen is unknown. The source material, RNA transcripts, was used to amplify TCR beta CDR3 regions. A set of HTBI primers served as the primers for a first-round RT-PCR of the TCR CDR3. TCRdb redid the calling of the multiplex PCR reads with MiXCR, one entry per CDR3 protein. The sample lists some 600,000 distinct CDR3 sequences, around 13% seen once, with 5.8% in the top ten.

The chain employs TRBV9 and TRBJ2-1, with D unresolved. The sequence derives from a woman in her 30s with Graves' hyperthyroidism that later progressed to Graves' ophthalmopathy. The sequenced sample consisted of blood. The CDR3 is CASSTAFSLTDEQFF. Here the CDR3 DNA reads TGTGCCAGCTCAACGGCATTCTCTTTAACGGATGAGCAGTTCTTC.